A single sample gave rise to the 18 T cell receptor beta chains below, sequenced in a study of cytomegalovirus exposure and HLA in healthy donors. In the PCR, 60 Vbeta and 13 Jbeta primers were used. The table came from immunoSEQ multiplex PCR; TCRdb's copy has only in-frame clones and leaves some out. The sample contains more than 45,000 clones, roughly 70% of which appear only once. The source material was PBMCs. Receptors were obtained from a woman aged 55-70 years in good health and CMV-seropositive.

The chain couples TRBV30 to TRBJ1-2, with D possibly being TRBD1 (6 bases). Trimming shortened V by 0 bases and J by 2 bases, and 7 bases separated the two germline ends. Germline values: CDR1 GTSNPN, CDR2 SVGIG (reference sequence). CDR3 length: 13 residues. The CDR3 reads CAWSVGQNYGYTF. CDR3 sequence (DNA): TGTGCCTGGAGTGTGGGACAAAACTATGGCTACACCTTC.

V and J are TRBV6-5 and TRBJ1-1, with 8 nucleotides matching TRBD1. The CDR3 is made up of 15 amino acids. Germline CDR1 reads MNHEY; CDR2 reads SVGAGI. V lost 5 bases, J lost 5 bases, and 10 bases stayed unmatched. Written as DNA, the CDR3 is TGTGCCAGCAGTCCGGCAGGGGGCGAGAGGACTGAAGCTTTCTTT. It specifies CASSPAGGERTEAFF.

The chain uses TRBV4-3 and TRBJ1-4; D possibly corresponds to TRBD1 (6 bases). Germline values: CDR1 LGHNA, CDR2 YSLEER. The CDR3 is 13 amino acids. Trimming pared 8 bases from V and 5 bases from J, leaving 12 bases between. This CDR3 reads CASREQGNEKLFF. The CDR3 DNA is TGCGCCAGCCGTGAACAGGGAAATGAAAAACTGTTTTTT.

This clone was seen a handful of times. In DNA form, the CDR3 reads TGCGCCAGCAGCCAAGAATCGGAGTCTGAAGCTTTCTTT. Translating gives CASSQESESEAFF. The chain joins TRBV4-1 to TRBJ1-1; D unresolved. V was trimmed by 0 bases and J by 6 bases, leaving 8 bases between them. Germline CDR1 is MGHRA and CDR2 is YSYEKL. The CDR3 loop spans 13 amino acids.

This clone occurred a few times. This chain connects TRBV7-6 to TRBJ2-3; no clear D gene. Germline V gene data show CDR1 as SGHVS and CDR2 as FNYEAQ. CDR3 size: 12 residues. V was pared by 2 bases and J by 3 bases, with 3 bases between. In nucleotides, the CDR3 is TGTGCCAGCAGCTTATCTACAGATACGCAGTATTTT. Its translation: CASSLSTDTQYF. The variable domain in full, completed from reference TRBV7-6 and TRBJ2-3, reads GAGVSQSPRYKVTKRGQDVALRCDPISGHVSLYWYRQALGQGPEFLTYFNYEAQQDKSGLPNDRFSAERPEGSISTLTIQRTEQRDSAMYRCASSLSTDTQYFGPGTRLTVL.

This sequence joins TRBV5-8 and TRBJ2-2; D not certain. V lost 1 base and J lost 1, with 8 bases in between. The CDR3 contains 15 residues. CDR1 is SGHTS and CDR2 is YDEGEE in the germline V gene. The CDR3 DNA sequence: TGTGCCAGCAGCTTGATGGTGCGGAACACCGGGGAGCTGTTTTTT. Translated: CASSLMVRNTGELFF.

The chain couples TRBV11-2 to TRBJ1-1, with 10 positions matching TRBD1. The CDR3 totals 18 residues. V lost 2 bases and J lost 2; bases outside the gene matches: 11. Germline V lookup: CDR1 SGHAT, CDR2 FQNNGV. The DNA of the CDR3 is TGTGCCAGCAGCTTAATGTCGAGGACAGGGGGTAACAACACTGAAGCTTTCTTT. Translation: CASSLMSRTGGNNTEAFF. Variable domain in full (rest from reference TRBV11-2 and TRBJ1-1): EAGVAQSPRYKIIEKRQSVAFWCNPISGHATLYWYQQILGQGPKLLIQFQNNGVVDDSQLPKDRFSAERLKGVDSTLKIQPAKLEDSAVYLCASSLMSRTGGNNTEAFFGQGTRLTVV.

The rearrangement links TRBV10-3 to TRBJ2-7, with D unresolved. Germline loops: CDR1 ENHRY, CDR2 SYGVKD. The V end lost 7 bases, the J end lost 3 bases, and 13 bases lay between the germline ends. The length of the CDR3 is 13 residues. CDR3 nucleotide sequence: TGTGCCATCAACTCCCCCACGAACTACGAGCAGTACTTC. Translating gives CAINSPTNYEQYF.

This clone was counted a few times. This rearrangement joins TRBV5-1 to TRBJ2-2; D unresolved. The CDR3 extends over 12 amino acids. Trimming pared 0 bases from V and 7 bases from J, leaving 4 bases between. Germline V gives CDR1 SGHRS, CDR2 YFSETQ. The CDR3 bases are TGCGCCAGCAGCTTGGTTCTCGGGGAGCTGTTTTTT. Translation: CASSLVLGELFF.

The table lists this clone with a few counts. The rearrangement links TRBV7-9 to TRBJ1-2; D gene unclear. Trimming cost V 5 bases and J 3 bases, with 10 bases left between them. The CDR3 length is 13 residues. Germline V lookup: CDR1 SEHNR, CDR2 FQNEAQ (reference sequence). CDR3 DNA sequence: TGTGCCAGCAGCGCCGACGGAGACTATGGCTACACCTTC. Translating it yields CASSADGDYGYTF.

V is TRBV6-5 and J is TRBJ1-5, with 7 bases that match TRBD1. The CDR3 contains 14 residues. Germline lookup yields CDR1 MNHEY and CDR2 SVGAGI. The ends lost 7 bases at V and 2 bases at J; junction bases unmatched: 5. CDR3 residues: CASTPGQGNQPQHF. In DNA, the CDR3 is TGTGCCAGCACCCCCGGACAGGGCAATCAGCCCCAGCATTTT.

V and J are TRBV6-6 and TRBJ2-5; 7 positions agree with TRBD1. The germline V gene encodes CDR1 MNHNY and CDR2 SVGAGI (reference sequence). V lost 2 bases, J lost 5 bases, and 11 bases stayed unmatched. The CDR3 is made up of 16 amino acids. CDR3 region: CASSYPLQTGSETQYF. The CDR3 region has the DNA TGTGCCAGCAGTTACCCCCTTCAGACAGGGTCGGAGACCCAGTACTTC.

In its sample, this clone was seen a few times. The V and J genes are TRBV7-2 and TRBJ2-3; no definite D call. Trimming pared 3 bases from V and 2 bases from J, leaving 6 bases between. The CDR3 spans 13 residues. From germline, CDR1 is SGHTA and CDR2 FQGNSA. Written as DNA, the CDR3 is TGTGCCAGCAGCTTTCAAATCACAGATACGCAGTATTTT. This sequence encodes CASSFQITDTQYF.

Concerning this clone itself: The junction differs from germline at one of its ends, possibly a read error. The rearrangement links TRBV7-9 to TRBJ2-7, with TRBD1 matching 7 bases. Germline CDR1 reads SEHNR; CDR2 reads FQNEAQ (reference sequence). This CDR3 is built from 13 residues. CDR3 sequence: CSSSRDSTYEQYF. Written as DNA, the CDR3 is TGTTCCAGCAGCCGGGACAGCACCTACGAGCAGTACTTC. The whole variable domain, filled in from reference TRBV7-9 and TRBJ2-7, reads DTGVSQNPRHKITKRGQNVTFRCDPISEHNRLYWYRQTLGQGPEFLTYFQNEAQLEKSRLLSDRFSAERPKGSFSTLEIQRTEQGDSAMYLCSSSRDSTYEQYFGPGTRLTVT.

This clone came up once. The chain has TRBV7-8 and TRBJ2-1, with 9 positions matching TRBD1. The CDR3 runs 15 residues. Germline V CDR1 and CDR2: SGHVS, FQNEAQ. The V segment lost 6 bases and the J segment 9 bases; nucleotides outside the gene matches: 12. As DNA, the CDR3 is TGTGCCAGCAGTCTCCTAGGGACAGGGACCGGTGAGCAGTTCTTC. Translated, it gives CASSLLGTGTGEQFF.

This rearrangement joins TRBV11-2 to TRBJ2-1, with a possible D match to TRBD2 (6 bases). The CDR3 is 13 residues long. Trimming pared 5 bases from V and 8 bases from J, leaving 13 bases between. Looked up from germline, CDR1 is SGHAT and CDR2 is FQNNGV. The CDR3 coding sequence is TGTGCCAGCAGCCCACGACTAGAACATGAGCAGTTCTTC. It translates to CASSPRLEHEQFF.

The V call is TRBV5-5, the J call TRBJ1-1; D perhaps matches TRBD1 (5 bases). CDR1 SGHKS and CDR2 YYEKEE come from the germline V gene (reference sequence). There are 16 residues in the CDR3. The V end was cut by 4 bases, the J end by 2 bases, with 18 bases between. The CDR3 coding sequence is TGTGCCAGCAGCGCAGAATGGGGCGCGGGAAACACTGAAGCTTTCTTT. Translation gives CASSAEWGAGNTEAFF.

The CDR3 nucleotides are TGTGCCAGTAGTGCACGGGGGGGCCTAGGAACAGATACGCAGTATTTT. This codes for CASSARGGLGTDTQYF. This chain connects TRBV19 to TRBJ2-3, with 8 bases that match TRBD2. J gave up 3 bases and V 5 bases, and 10 bases lay outside the gene matches. This CDR3 contains 16 residues. In germline, CDR1 is LNHDA, CDR2 SQIVND (reference sequence).